One sample yielded the 20 T cell receptor beta chains listed below, sequenced in a study of blood T cell repertoires in COVID-19. Using immunoSEQ multiplex PCR, the repertoire was profiled, and TCRdb retains in-frame clones only, with some absent. The sample shows some 200,000 clones, around 85% of them seen only once. The sample consisted of peripheral blood. Source of these receptors: a woman older than 75 with acute or convalescent COVID-19.

CDR3 sequence: CASSLQGTLAKNIQYF. The CDR3 nucleotides read TGTGCCAGCAGCTTACAGGGTACCCTAGCCAAAAACATTCAGTACTTC. The chain has TRBV11-1 and TRBJ2-4, with D maybe TRBD1 (5 bases). In germline, CDR1 is SGHAT, CDR2 FQDESV (reference sequence). Trimming took off 2 bases at V and 0 bases at J, with 11 bases between the two ends. The length of the CDR3 is 16 residues.

The V call is TRBV6-5, the J call TRBJ2-3, with 8 bases matching TRBD2. The CDR3 is 16 residues long. CDR1 is MNHEY, CDR2 SVGAGI, per germline. Trimming cost V 2 bases and J 5 bases; bases outside gene matches: 9. The CDR3 region has the DNA TGTGCCAGCAGTTACCGACTAGCGTCACTGGGAGATACGCAGTATTTT. Translated, it gives CASSYRLASLGDTQYF.

The rearrangement links TRBV11-3 to TRBJ1-1, with 7 bases identical to TRBD1. This CDR3 has 14 residues. Germline values: CDR1 SGHNT, CDR2 YENEEA. Trimming at V came to 5 bases and at J to 1 base, leaving 4 bases not matched to a gene. The CDR3, as DNA: TGTGCCAGCAGCCCAGGGGGTAGGAACACTGAAGCTTTCTTT. Translated: CASSPGGRNTEAFF.

Comment on this clone: In the same sample, other DNA sequences code for this CDR3. The chain uses TRBV5-1 and TRBJ1-3; D possibly corresponds to TRBD1 (5 bases). The CDR3 has 14 residues. Per the germline V gene, CDR1 is SGHRS and CDR2 is YFSETQ. Trimming took 4 bases from V and 0 from J, leaving 8 bases between them. CDR3 region: CASSRDSSGNTIYF. DNA of the CDR3: TGCGCCAGCAGCCGCGACAGCTCTGGAAACACCATATATTTT.

This rearrangement joins TRBV5-4 to TRBJ1-2; TRBD1 agrees at 9 bases. The CDR3 is 15 residues long. J was trimmed by 5 bases and V by 4 bases; bases with no gene match: 9. Per germline, CDR1 SGHNT and CDR2 YYREEE (reference sequence). The CDR3 region has the DNA TGTGCCAGCAGCCCCCGACAGGGGGTAAGATATGGCTACACCTTC. It codes for CASSPRQGVRYGYTF. Combining the CDR3 with reference TRBV5-4 and TRBJ1-2 gives the whole variable domain ETGVTQSPTHLIKTRGQQVTLRCSSQSGHNTVSWYQQALGQGPQFIFQYYREEENGRGNFPPRFSGLQFPNYSSELNVNALELDDSALYLCASSPRQGVRYGYTFGSGTRLTVV.

This clone was seen once. V is TRBV7-2 and J is TRBJ2-1; tentative D call: TRBD2 (5 bases). The V and J ends lost 0 bases and 2 bases respectively, with 8 bases between them. This CDR3 contains 15 residues. In germline, CDR1 is SGHTA, CDR2 FQGNSA. CDR3 nucleotide sequence: TGTGCCAGCAGCTTAGCGAGCGGCCCCTACAATGAGCAGTTCTTC. Protein: CASSLASGPYNEQFF. The variable domain in full, with the rest retrieved from reference TRBV7-2 and TRBJ2-1, is GAGVSQSPSNKVTEKGKDVELRCDPISGHTALYWYRQSLGQGLEFLIYFQGNSAPDKSGLPSDRFSAERTGGSVSTLTIQRTQQEDSAVYLCASSLASGPYNEQFFGPGTRLTVL.

The chain joins TRBV7-2 to TRBJ2-4; 8 bases align to TRBD2. The CDR3 extends over 19 amino acids. Trimming took 5 bases from V and 3 from J; bases not matched to a gene: 18. Looked up from germline, CDR1 is SGHTA and CDR2 is FQGNSA. CDR3 protein: CASSPQSVGDSGVKNIQYF. In DNA form, the CDR3 reads TGTGCCAGCAGCCCTCAGTCAGTGGGGGATAGCGGGGTCAAAAACATTCAGTACTTC. Full variable domain (outside the CDR3, taken from reference TRBV7-2 and TRBJ2-4): GAGVSQSPSNKVTEKGKDVELRCDPISGHTALYWYRQSLGQGLEFLIYFQGNSAPDKSGLPSDRFSAERTGGSVSTLTIQRTQQEDSAVYLCASSPQSVGDSGVKNIQYFGAGTRLSVL.

The rearrangement uses TRBV6-5 and TRBJ1-1; no clear D. Trimming pared 0 bases from V and 4 bases from J, leaving 12 bases between. The CDR3 has 15 amino acids. Germline V gene sequence: CDR1 MNHEY, CDR2 SVGAGI. The CDR3 region has the DNA TGTGCCAGCAGTTACTCGATGCCGGGATCCACTGAAGCTTTCTTT. Protein: CASSYSMPGSTEAFF.

This sequence joins TRBV19 and TRBJ2-1, with 12 positions matching TRBD2. Germline CDR1 LNHDA, CDR2 SQIVND (reference sequence). Losses at the gene ends were 6 bases for V and 9 bases for J; bases not matched to a gene: 6. CDR3 size: 14 residues. The CDR3 DNA sequence: TGTGCCAGTAGAGGGCTAGCGGGGGGGACTGAGCAGTTCTTC. This encodes CASRGLAGGTEQFF.

The V and J genes are TRBV5-4 and TRBJ2-6, with 14 bases identical to TRBD2. This CDR3 comprises 17 residues. V dropped 2 bases and J dropped 6; count of bases not matched to a gene: 4. The germline V gene encodes CDR1 SGHNT and CDR2 YYREEE (reference sequence). CDR3 in DNA: TGTGCCAGCAGCTTCGGGACTAGCGGGAGATCGGCCAACGTCCTGACTTTC. Encoded protein: CASSFGTSGRSANVLTF.

J is TRBJ2-1 and V is TRBV3-1 (or the pseudogene TRBV3-2); 8 bases match TRBD2. This CDR3 has 16 residues. J lost 7 bases, V lost 3 bases, and 11 bases had no gene match. Germline V lookup: CDR1 LGHDT, CDR2 YNNKEL (reference sequence). The CDR3 is CASSHLRGTRSNEQFF. Written as DNA, the CDR3 is TGTGCCAGCAGCCATCTAAGGGGGACTAGGTCTAATGAGCAGTTCTTC.

This chain links TRBV7-2 with TRBJ1-4; 9 nucleotides line up with TRBD1. The CDR3 is made up of 15 amino acids. Trimming at V came to 5 bases and at J to 8 bases, leaving 9 bases not matched to a gene. The germline CDR1 and CDR2 sequences are SGHTA and FQGNSA. The CDR3 protein is CASSLQTGGFEKLFF. The CDR3 DNA sequence: TGTGCCAGCAGCCTACAGACAGGGGGTTTCGAAAAACTGTTTTTT.

This clone was found a few times. The chain carries TRBV10-3 and TRBJ2-1; 8 bases line up with TRBD1. The CDR3 totals 15 residues. Germline lookup yields CDR1 ENHRY and CDR2 SYGVKD. Trimming removed 6 bases from V and 8 bases from J; junction bases left unmatched: 12. In DNA, the CDR3 is TGTGCCATCAGAAGGGCGCAGGGGGCGCGGGATGAGCAGTTCTTC. Protein sequence: CAIRRAQGARDEQFF.

The V call is TRBV2, the J call TRBJ2-1, with D perhaps TRBD1 (5 bases). Germline V gene lookup returns CDR1 SNHLY and CDR2 FYNNEI. The CDR3 totals 15 residues. The V end was cut by 5 bases, the J end by 3 bases, with 14 bases between. Here the CDR3 reads CASSPGRQLYNEQFF. CDR3 bases: TGTGCCAGCAGTCCCGGGCGACAGCTCTACAATGAGCAGTTCTTC.

The chain carries TRBV7-9 and TRBJ2-7, with a possible D match to TRBD2 (6 bases). Trimming took off 1 base at V and 1 base at J, with 11 bases between the two ends. The length of the CDR3 is 15 residues. CDR1 SEHNR and CDR2 FQNEAQ come from the germline V gene (reference sequence). This CDR3 is CASSLGAGRSYEQYF. The CDR3 DNA reads as TGTGCCAGCAGCTTAGGTGCAGGGAGGTCCTACGAGCAGTACTTC.

The chain carries TRBV5-1 and TRBJ2-3, with a possible D match to TRBD2 (6 bases). V was shortened by 1 base and J by 5 bases, with 11 bases between the two germline ends. The CDR3 loop spans 14 amino acids. Germline V gene data show CDR1 as SGHRS and CDR2 as YFSETQ. CDR3: CASSLRLGGDTQYF. The CDR3 nucleotides read TGCGCCAGCAGCTTGAGATTGGGGGGAGATACGCAGTATTTT.

The chain links TRBV10-3 to TRBJ1-2, with a tentative D call TRBD1 (5 bases). V was trimmed by 7 bases and J by 3 bases, leaving 12 bases between them. The germline gives CDR1 ENHRY, CDR2 SYGVKD. The CDR3 extends over 13 amino acids. CDR3 protein: CAINPGGDYGYTF. DNA of the CDR3: TGTGCCATCAATCCGGGAGGGGACTATGGCTACACCTTC.

This clone was detected once. The CDR3 sequence is CASRLKGDYGYTF. DNA for the CDR3: TGTGCCAGCAGACTGAAGGGGGACTATGGCTACACCTTC. The chain is built from TRBV5-4 and TRBJ1-2; D may be TRBD1 (6 bases). CDR3 size: 13 residues. Germline V CDR1 and CDR2: SGHNT, YYREEE (reference sequence). The V end lost 5 bases, the J end lost 3 bases, and 11 bases lay between the germline ends.

The table lists this clone with a count of one. The J gene is TRBJ1-3, the V gene TRBV18, with a tentative D call TRBD1 (5 bases). The CDR3 has 15 residues. Germline CDR1 and CDR2: KGHSH and LQKENI. V was cut by 2 bases and J by 4 bases, with 12 bases left in between. The CDR3 nucleotides are TGTGCCAGCTCACCAACGCAGGGAGGCGGAAACACCATATATTTT. Amino acids: CASSPTQGGGNTIYF. The full variable domain, its missing parts supplied by reference TRBV18 and TRBJ1-3, is NAGVMQNPRHLVRRRGQEARLRCSPMKGHSHVYWYRQLPEEGLKFMVYLQKENIIDESGMPKERFSAEFPKEGPSILRIQQVVRGDSAAYFCASSPTQGGGNTIYFGEGSWLTVV.

The V call is TRBV18, the J call TRBJ2-5; possibly TRBD2 for D (6 bases). V was cut by 2 bases and J by 3 bases, with 10 bases left in between. The CDR3 contains 14 residues. From germline, CDR1 is KGHSH and CDR2 LQKENI. CDR3 sequence: CASSPGTAKETQYF. CDR3 sequence (DNA): TGTGCCAGCTCACCAGGGACTGCTAAAGAGACCCAGTACTTC.